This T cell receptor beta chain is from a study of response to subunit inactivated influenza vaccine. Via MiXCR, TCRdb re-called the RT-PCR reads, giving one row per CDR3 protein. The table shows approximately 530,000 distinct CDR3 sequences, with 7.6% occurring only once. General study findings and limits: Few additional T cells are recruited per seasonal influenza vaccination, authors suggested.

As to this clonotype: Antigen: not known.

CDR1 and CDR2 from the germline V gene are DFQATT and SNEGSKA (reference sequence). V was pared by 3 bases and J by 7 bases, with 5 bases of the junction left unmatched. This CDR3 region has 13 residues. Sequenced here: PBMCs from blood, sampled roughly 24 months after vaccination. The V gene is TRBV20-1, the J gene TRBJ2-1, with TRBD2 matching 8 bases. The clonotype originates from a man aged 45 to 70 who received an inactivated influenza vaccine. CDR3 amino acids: CSASGRALNEQFF. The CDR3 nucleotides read TGCAGTGCTAGCGGGAGGGCCTTGAATGAGCAGTTCTTC.